This T cell receptor (beta chain) was retrieved from a study of CD8 T cells in Susac syndrome. TCR beta sequencing covered blood CD8+ and CD4+ T cells. V dropped 4 bases and J dropped 7; count of bases not matched to a gene: 7. Per the germline V gene, CDR1 is MNHEY and CDR2 is SVGEGT. This CDR3 region has 14 residues. Random-hexamer reverse transcription was applied to about 0.5 to 1 ug RNA. Via MiXCR, TCRdb re-called the immunoSEQ multiplex PCR reads, giving one row per CDR3 protein. The table has approximately 130,000 distinct CDR3 sequences, 94% seen once; the top ten hold 0.095% to 0.1%. The sequenced material came from CD4+ T cells from PBMCs. J is TRBJ2-1 and V is TRBV6-2 or TRBV6-3; TRBD2 matches 7 bases. The sequence came from a human donor in good health. The CDR3 sequence is CASSWGLAANEQFF. The DNA of the CDR3 is TGTGCCAGCAGTTGGGGTCTAGCGGCGAATGAGCAGTTCTTC.